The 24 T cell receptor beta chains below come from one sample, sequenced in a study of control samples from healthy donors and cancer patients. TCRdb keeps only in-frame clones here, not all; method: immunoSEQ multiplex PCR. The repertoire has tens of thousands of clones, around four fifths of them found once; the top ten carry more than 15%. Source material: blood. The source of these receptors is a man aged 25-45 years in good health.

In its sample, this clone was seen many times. The CDR3 DNA sequence: TGTGCCAGCAGCTTGGACTCGCGCTCCTACAATGAGCAGTTCTTC. This translates into CASSLDSRSYNEQFF. The V and J genes are TRBV5-4 and TRBJ2-1; no clear D. V shed 0 bases and J shed 0 bases, with 7 bases lying between them. In germline, CDR1 is SGHNT, CDR2 YYREEE (reference sequence). This CDR3 comprises 15 residues.

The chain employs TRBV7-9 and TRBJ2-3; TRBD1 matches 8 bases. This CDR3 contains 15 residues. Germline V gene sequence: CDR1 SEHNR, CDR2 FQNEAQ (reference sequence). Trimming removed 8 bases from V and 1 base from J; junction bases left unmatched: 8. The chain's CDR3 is CASGRTGPRTDTQYF. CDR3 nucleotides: TGTGCCAGCGGACGGACAGGGCCTCGCACAGATACGCAGTATTTT.

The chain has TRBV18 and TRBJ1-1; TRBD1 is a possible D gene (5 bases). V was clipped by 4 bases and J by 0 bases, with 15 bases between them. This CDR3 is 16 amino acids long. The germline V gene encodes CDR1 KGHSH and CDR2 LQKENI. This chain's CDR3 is CASSRRDGYMNTEAFF. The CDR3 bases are TGTGCCAGCTCACGAAGGGACGGATACATGAACACTGAAGCTTTCTTT.

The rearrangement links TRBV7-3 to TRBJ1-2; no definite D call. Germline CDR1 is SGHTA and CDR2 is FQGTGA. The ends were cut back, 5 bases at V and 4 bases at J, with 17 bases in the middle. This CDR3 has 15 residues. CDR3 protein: CASSPDPQVPYGYTF. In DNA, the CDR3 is TGTGCCAGCAGCCCCGACCCGCAGGTCCCCTATGGCTACACCTTC.

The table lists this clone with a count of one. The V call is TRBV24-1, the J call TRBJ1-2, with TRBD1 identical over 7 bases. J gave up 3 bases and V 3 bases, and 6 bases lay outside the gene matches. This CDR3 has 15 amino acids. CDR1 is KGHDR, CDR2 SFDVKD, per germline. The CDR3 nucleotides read TGTGCCACCAGTGATACGCGACAGGGCGACTATGGCTACACCTTC. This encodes CATSDTRQGDYGYTF.

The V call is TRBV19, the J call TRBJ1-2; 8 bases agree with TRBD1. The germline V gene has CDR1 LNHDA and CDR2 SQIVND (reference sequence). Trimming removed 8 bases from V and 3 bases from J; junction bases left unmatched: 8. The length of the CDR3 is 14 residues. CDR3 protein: CASRQGNTDYGYTF. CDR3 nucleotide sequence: TGTGCCAGTCGACAGGGGAATACGGACTATGGCTACACCTTC.

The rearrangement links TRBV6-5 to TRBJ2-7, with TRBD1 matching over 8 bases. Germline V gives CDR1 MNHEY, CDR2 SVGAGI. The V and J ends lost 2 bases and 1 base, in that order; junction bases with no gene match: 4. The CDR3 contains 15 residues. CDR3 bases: TGTGCCAGCAGTTACGGTGGGACAGGTTCCTACGAGCAGTACTTC. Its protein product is CASSYGGTGSYEQYF.

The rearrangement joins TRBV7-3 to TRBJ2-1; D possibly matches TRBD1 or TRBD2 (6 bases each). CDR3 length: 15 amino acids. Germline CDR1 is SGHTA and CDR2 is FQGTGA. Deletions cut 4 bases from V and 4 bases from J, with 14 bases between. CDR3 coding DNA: TGTGCCAGCAGCTCGAGGGGGGCGCGGTACAATGAGCAGTTCTTC. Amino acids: CASSSRGARYNEQFF.

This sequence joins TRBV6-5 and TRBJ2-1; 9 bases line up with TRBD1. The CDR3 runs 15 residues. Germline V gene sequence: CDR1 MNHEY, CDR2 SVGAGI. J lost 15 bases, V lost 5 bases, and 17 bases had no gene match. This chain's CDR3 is CASSKTRDRAPEGFF. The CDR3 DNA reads TGTGCCAGCAGTAAGACCCGGGACAGGGCTCCGGAGGGGTTCTTC.

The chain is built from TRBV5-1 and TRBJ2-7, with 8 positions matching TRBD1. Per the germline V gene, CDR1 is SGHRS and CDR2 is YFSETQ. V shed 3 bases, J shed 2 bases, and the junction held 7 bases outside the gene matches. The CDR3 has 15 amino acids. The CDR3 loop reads CASSSTGAKTYEQYF. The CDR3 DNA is TGCGCCAGCAGCTCGACAGGGGCAAAAACCTACGAGCAGTACTTC.

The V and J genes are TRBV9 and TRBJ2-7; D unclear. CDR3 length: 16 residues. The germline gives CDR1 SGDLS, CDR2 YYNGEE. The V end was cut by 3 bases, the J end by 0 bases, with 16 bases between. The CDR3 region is CASSATDGASSYEQYF. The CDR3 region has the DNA TGTGCCAGCAGCGCGACCGACGGCGCCAGCTCCTACGAGCAGTACTTC.

Written as DNA, the CDR3 is TGTGCCAGTAGTATTCCACCAGCAGATACGCAGTATTTT. It is translated as CASSIPPADTQYF. The chain combines TRBV19 with TRBJ2-3; no definite D call. The V gene's germline CDR1 is LNHDA and CDR2 SQIVND (reference sequence). This CDR3 region has 13 residues. The ends were cut back, 3 bases at V and 4 bases at J, with 8 bases in the middle.

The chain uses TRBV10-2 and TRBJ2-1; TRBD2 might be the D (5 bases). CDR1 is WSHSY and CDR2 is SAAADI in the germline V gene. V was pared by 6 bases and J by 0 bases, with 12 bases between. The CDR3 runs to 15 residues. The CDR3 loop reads CASRRVGSSYNEQFF. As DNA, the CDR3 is TGCGCCAGCAGACGTGTAGGGAGCTCCTACAATGAGCAGTTCTTC.

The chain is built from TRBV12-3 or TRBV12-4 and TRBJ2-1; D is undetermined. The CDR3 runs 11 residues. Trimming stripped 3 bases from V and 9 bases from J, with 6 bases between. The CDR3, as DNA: TGTGCCAGCAGTTTTGCATCTGAGCAGTTCTTC. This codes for CASSFASEQFF.

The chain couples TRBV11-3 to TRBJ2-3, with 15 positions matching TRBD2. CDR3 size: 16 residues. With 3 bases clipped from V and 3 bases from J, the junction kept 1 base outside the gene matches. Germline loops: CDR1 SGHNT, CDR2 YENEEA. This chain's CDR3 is CASSFGTSGGTDTQYF. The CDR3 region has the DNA TGTGCCAGCAGCTTCGGGACTAGCGGGGGGACAGATACGCAGTATTTT.

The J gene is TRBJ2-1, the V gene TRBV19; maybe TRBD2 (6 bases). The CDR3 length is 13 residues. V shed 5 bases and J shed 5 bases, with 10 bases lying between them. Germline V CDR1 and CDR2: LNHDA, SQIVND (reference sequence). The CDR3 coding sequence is TGTGCCAGTAGTCTCGGACTAAACAATGAGCAGTTCTTC. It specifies CASSLGLNNEQFF.

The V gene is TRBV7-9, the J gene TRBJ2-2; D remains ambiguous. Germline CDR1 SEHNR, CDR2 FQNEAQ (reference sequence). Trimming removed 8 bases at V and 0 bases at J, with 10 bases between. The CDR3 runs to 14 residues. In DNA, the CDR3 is TGTGCCAGCCGGAGTACTACGAACACCGGGGAGCTGTTTTTT. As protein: CASRSTTNTGELFF.

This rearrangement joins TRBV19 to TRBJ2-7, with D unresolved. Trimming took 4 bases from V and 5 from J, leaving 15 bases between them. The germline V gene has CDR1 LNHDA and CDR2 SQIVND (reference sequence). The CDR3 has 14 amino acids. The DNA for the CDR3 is TGTGCCAGTAGTAAGGGCCTGTTTATGGACGAGCAGTACTTC. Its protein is CASSKGLFMDEQYF.

CDR3 DNA sequence: TGTGCCAGCAGTTTAGCGAGCTCCTACAATGAGCAGTTCTTC. This encodes CASSLASSYNEQFF. The genes are TRBV27 and TRBJ2-1, with D uncertain. Trimming took 2 bases from V and 0 from J, leaving 5 bases between them. The CDR3 has 14 residues. CDR1 is MNHEY, CDR2 SMNVEV, per germline (reference sequence).

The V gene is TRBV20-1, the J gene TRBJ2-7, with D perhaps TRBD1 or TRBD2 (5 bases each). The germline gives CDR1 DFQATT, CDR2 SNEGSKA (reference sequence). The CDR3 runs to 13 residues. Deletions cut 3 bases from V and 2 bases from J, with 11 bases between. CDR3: CSASARDPYEQYF. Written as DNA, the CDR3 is TGCAGTGCTAGTGCCAGGGACCCCTACGAGCAGTACTTC.

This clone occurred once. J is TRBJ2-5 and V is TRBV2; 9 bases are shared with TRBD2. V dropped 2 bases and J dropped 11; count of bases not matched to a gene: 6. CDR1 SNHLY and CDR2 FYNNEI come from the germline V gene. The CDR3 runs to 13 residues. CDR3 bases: TGTGCCAGCAGTGAACGCGCTAGCGGGGCACAGTACTTC. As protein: CASSERASGAQYF. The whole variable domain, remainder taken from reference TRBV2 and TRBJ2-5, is EPEVTQTPSHQVTQMGQEVILRCVPISNHLYFYWYRQILGQKVEFLVSFYNNEISEKSEIFDDQFSVERPDGSNFTLKIRSTKLEDSAMYFCASSERASGAQYFGPGTRLLVL.

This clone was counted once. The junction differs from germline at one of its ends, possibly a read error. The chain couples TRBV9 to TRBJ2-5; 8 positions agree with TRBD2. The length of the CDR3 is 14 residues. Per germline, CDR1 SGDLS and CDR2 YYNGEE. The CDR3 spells CARSGRGAGETQYF. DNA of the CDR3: TGTGCCCGCAGCGGGCGGGGGGCGGGGGAGACCCAGTACTTC.

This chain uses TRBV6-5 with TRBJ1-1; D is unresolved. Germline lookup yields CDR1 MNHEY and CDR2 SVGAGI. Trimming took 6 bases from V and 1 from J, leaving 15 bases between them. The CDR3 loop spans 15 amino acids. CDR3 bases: TGTGCCAGCAGACTAGGTGGGCAGAGGAACACTGAAGCTTTCTTT. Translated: CASRLGGQRNTEAFF.

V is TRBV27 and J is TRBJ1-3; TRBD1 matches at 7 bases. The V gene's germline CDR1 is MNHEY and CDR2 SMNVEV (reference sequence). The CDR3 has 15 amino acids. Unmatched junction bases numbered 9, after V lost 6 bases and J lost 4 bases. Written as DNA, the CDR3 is TGTGCCAGCAGAAGACAGGGAGGTTTCGGAAACACCATATATTTT. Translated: CASRRQGGFGNTIYF.